This TCR beta chain was documented in a study of blood T cell repertoires in COVID-19 (dated by TCRdb to about 2020). With respect to the entire study: Samples covering the acute and convalescent phases of COVID-19 were provided by collaborators in the United States, Italy and Spain. A freely available public database, intended as a resource for researchers studying the immune response to SARS-CoV-2, is where the repertoires were released. The material from the prospective study consisted of cDNA or gDNA derived from T cells, B-cell-depleted T cells, or PBMCs. Subjects who had been exposed to COVID-19, were actively infected with it, or had recovered from it provided the deeply sampled blood TCRbeta repertoires that made up the dataset. Where available, HLA class I and class II types were obtained from metadata supplied by the sample provider rather than from assay-based typing. Samples came from the ongoing ImmuneRACE study (first 160 participants) plus 1,254 subjects from 6 global collaborators. A de-identified subject ID, COVID-19 status, age in years and sex were almost always included in the sample metadata. What the research found in general, with its limitations: The amount of clinical and demographic metadata varied by source and participant and was provided uncurated.

Regarding this clone: No cognate antigen has been identified for it. There are no base qualities to consult, and no much larger clone falls within one base.

Via the germline V gene (reference sequence), CDR1 is GTSNPN and CDR2 SVGIG. Taken from cysteine to phenylalanine, the CDR3 has 16 residues. The read is trimmed to its CDR3 DNA, 48 bases read in frame from base 1. V is pruned by 3 bases and J by 1 base, leaving 3 bases of the junction without a gene match. The collaborating institutions used their own protocols to collect whole blood in K2EDTA tubes. For TCRbeta analysis, collaborator samples were shipped as frozen whole blood, as isolated PBMCs, or as DNA extracted from either sample type. TCRbeta CDR3 regions were amplified from genomic DNA by means of the immunoSEQ Assay, a bias-controlled multiplex PCR. The original methods were these. Within the assay, amplification of reference gene primers was used to estimate how many nucleated cells each sample contained. Sequence reads were collapsed and filtered to measure the absolute abundance of every unique TCRbeta CDR3 rearrangement. For each sample, productive Simpson clonality was calculated as the square root of Simpson's diversity index across productive rearrangements. Here the immuneACCESS table is served through TCRdb, limited to in-frame sequences with V and J called. Missing clones are a known gap in these copies; in checked studies unresolved V genes cover under half, and the rest lacks a known reason. V, J and clone size are those of that table, while D and trimming were read from the DNA. The sample table lists over 13,000 clones, 90% of them with a count of one. 8.1% of the sample rests with the top ten.

The clonotype comes from a human donor in a cohort sampled during active COVID-19. Sequencing was carried out using peripheral blood. The chain is encoded by TRBV30 joined to TRBJ2-2; TRBD2 agrees with 12 junctional bases. The nucleotide sequence is TGTGCCTGGAGCGGACTAGCGGGGAAGAACACCGGGGAGCTGTTTTTT. Its product reads: CAWSGLAGKNTGELFF.